The entry below describes one T cell receptor beta chain. Other DNA sequences from this sample encode an identical CDR3 as well. Between the trimmed V and J ends, which lost 0 bases and 5 bases, there was a span of 4 bases. The CDR3 extends over 12 amino acids. Germline loops: CDR1 SGDLS, CDR2 YYNGEE. The record originates from a study of blood T cell repertoires in COVID-19. Background on the study: Sites across the United States, Italy and Spain contributed samples from acute and convalescent COVID-19. The analysed material was cDNA or gDNA that came from T cells, B-cell-depleted T cells, or PBMCs.

Original processing notes: Researchers report that nucleated cell counts were estimated from reference gene primer amplification. This table comes from immunoSEQ multiplex PCR, and its TCRdb copy is limited to in-frame clones, with some not included. The V and J calls and clone size are taken from that table; D and trimming were inferred from the DNA. The sample shows approximately 93,000 clones, 87% of them seen only once. The chain combines TRBV9 with TRBJ2-3; D unclear. Sequenced material: peripheral blood. The sequence was collected from a human donor in a cohort sampled during active COVID-19. The CDR3 reads CASSVDRDTQYF. The CDR3 DNA is TGTGCCAGCAGCGTAGACAGAGATACGCAGTATTTT.